Listed below are T cell receptor beta chains from one sample, sequenced in a study of control samples from healthy donors and cancer patients. Assay: immunoSEQ multiplex PCR; the TCRdb copy retains only in-frame clones and omits some. Seen in this sample are 150,000 to 200,000 clones; the ten most common clones hold approximately 2.2%. Sequencing input: blood. These receptors were obtained from a young woman in good health. Each CDR3 is given with its conserved first and last residue. A D gene is named only where the DNA matches it firmly.

j_call: TRBJ2-1; d_call: NA; v_call: TRBV5-1; cdr3_aa: CASSPVPGHNEQFF; cdr3_nt: TGCGCCAGCAGCCCTGTTCCAGGACACAATGAGCAGTTCTTC
j_call: TRBJ1-2; d_call: NA; v_call: TRBV13; cdr3_aa: CASSHLEVFLENGYTF; cdr3_nt: TGTGCCAGCAGTCATCTCGAGGTCTTCTTGGAAAATGGCTACACCTTC
j_call: TRBJ1-1; d_call: TRBD1; v_call: TRBV5-5; cdr3_aa: CASSIGQGLGNTEAFF; cdr3_nt: TGTGCCAGCAGCATAGGACAGGGGCTTGGGAACACTGAAGCTTTCTTT
j_call: TRBJ1-6; d_call: NA; v_call: TRBV15; cdr3_aa: CATSPRNVANSPLHF; cdr3_nt: TGTGCCACCAGCCCAAGAAACGTGGCAAACTCACCCCTCCACTTT
j_call: TRBJ2-1; d_call: NA; v_call: TRBV5-5; cdr3_aa: CASSLDRGRDEQFF; cdr3_nt: TGTGCCAGCAGCTTGGACAGGGGGAGGGATGAGCAGTTCTTC
j_call: TRBJ2-1; d_call: TRBD1; v_call: TRBV27; cdr3_aa: CASSPTGDEQFF; cdr3_nt: TGTGCCAGCAGTCCGACAGGGGACGAGCAGTTCTTC
j_call: TRBJ1-2; d_call: TRBD1; v_call: TRBV7-2; cdr3_aa: CASSAGQGNYGYTF; cdr3_nt: TGTGCCAGCAGCGCCGGACAGGGAAACTATGGCTACACCTTC
j_call: TRBJ2-3; d_call: TRBD1; v_call: TRBV5-8; cdr3_aa: CASSIQGARTDTQYF; cdr3_nt: TGTGCCAGCAGCATACAGGGGGCTCGGACAGATACGCAGTATTTT
j_call: TRBJ2-2; d_call: TRBD2; v_call: TRBV7-9; cdr3_aa: CASSFTSVRTGELFF; cdr3_nt: TGTGCCAGCAGCTTTACTAGCGTAAGAACCGGGGAGCTGTTTTTT
j_call: TRBJ2-5; d_call: TRBD1; v_call: TRBV10-1; cdr3_aa: CASSNQGAGQETQYF; cdr3_nt: TGCGCCAGCAGTAACCAGGGGGCCGGGCAAGAGACCCAGTACTTC
j_call: TRBJ2-1; d_call: NA; v_call: TRBV27; cdr3_aa: CASSYIRGSANNEQFF; cdr3_nt: TGTGCCAGCAGTTATATCAGAGGTTCGGCAAACAATGAGCAGTTCTTC
j_call: TRBJ1-1; d_call: NA; v_call: TRBV27; cdr3_aa: CASSFLQGGTEAFF; cdr3_nt: TGTGCCAGCAGTTTTCTACAGGGTGGCACTGAAGCTTTCTTT
j_call: TRBJ2-5; d_call: NA; v_call: TRBV12-3/TRBV12-4; cdr3_aa: CASSWDLGTQYF; cdr3_nt: TGTGCCAGCAGTTGGGACTTAGGGACCCAGTACTTC
j_call: TRBJ2-7; d_call: TRBD2; v_call: TRBV7-9; cdr3_aa: CASSPMETSGVYEQYF; cdr3_nt: TGTGCCAGCAGCCCGATGGAGACTAGCGGGGTCTACGAGCAGTACTTC
j_call: TRBJ2-2; d_call: NA; v_call: TRBV5-1; cdr3_aa: CASSLRTGTPGQLFF; cdr3_nt: TGCGCCAGCAGCCTACGGACGGGAACACCGGGACAGCTGTTTTTT
j_call: TRBJ1-1; d_call: NA; v_call: TRBV11-2; cdr3_aa: CASTKRNTEAFF; cdr3_nt: TGTGCCAGCACCAAGCGGAACACTGAAGCTTTCTTT
j_call: TRBJ1-4; d_call: NA; v_call: TRBV11-2; cdr3_aa: CAGARTFNEKLFF; cdr3_nt: TGTGCCGGAGCACGAACCTTTAATGAAAAACTGTTTTTT
j_call: TRBJ2-3; d_call: TRBD2; v_call: TRBV5-4; cdr3_aa: CASSLPGGSTDTQYF; cdr3_nt: TGTGCCAGCAGCTTGCCGGGGGGGAGCACAGATACGCAGTATTTT
j_call: TRBJ2-3; d_call: NA; v_call: TRBV6-1; cdr3_aa: CASSGKVGTEWTDTQYF; cdr3_nt: TGTGCCAGCAGTGGGAAAGTGGGGACGGAGTGGACAGATACGCAGTATTTT
j_call: TRBJ1-4; d_call: TRBD1; v_call: TRBV19; cdr3_aa: CASSPFRGRVATNEKLFF; cdr3_nt: TGTGCCAGTAGCCCCTTCAGGGGGCGAGTTGCAACTAATGAAAAACTGTTTTTT
j_call: TRBJ1-2; d_call: TRBD1; v_call: TRBV6-5; cdr3_aa: CASLLDRGRYGYTF; cdr3_nt: TGTGCCAGCCTACTGGACAGGGGAAGATATGGCTACACCTTC
j_call: TRBJ1-5; d_call: NA; v_call: TRBV30; cdr3_aa: CAWSLLGGNQPQHF; cdr3_nt: TGTGCCTGGAGTCTATTGGGGGGAAATCAGCCCCAGCATTTT
j_call: TRBJ1-1; d_call: NA; v_call: TRBV10-2; cdr3_aa: CASTGQMQNTEAFF; cdr3_nt: TGCGCCAGCACTGGACAGATGCAGAACACTGAAGCTTTCTTT
j_call: TRBJ1-2; d_call: NA; v_call: TRBV10-2; cdr3_aa: CASSESVLEGTSYGYTF; cdr3_nt: TGCGCCAGCAGTGAGTCGGTGTTGGAAGGGACCAGCTATGGCTACACCTTC
j_call: TRBJ1-2; d_call: NA; v_call: TRBV7-9; cdr3_aa: CASSHEAIGNYGYTF; cdr3_nt: TGTGCCAGCAGCCATGAGGCCATAGGGAACTATGGCTACACCTTC
j_call: TRBJ1-1; d_call: NA; v_call: TRBV12-3/TRBV12-4; cdr3_aa: CASSFRYLTEAFF; cdr3_nt: TGTGCCAGCAGTTTTCGCTATCTCACTGAAGCTTTCTTT
j_call: TRBJ1-5; d_call: NA; v_call: TRBV28; cdr3_aa: CASSLGGSSNQPQHF; cdr3_nt: TGTGCCAGCAGTTTGGGGGGTAGTAGCAATCAGCCCCAGCATTTT
j_call: TRBJ2-7; d_call: TRBD1; v_call: TRBV4-2; cdr3_aa: CASSQVGQGSLRGDEQYF; cdr3_nt: TGTGCCAGCAGCCAAGTTGGACAGGGAAGTTTAAGAGGGGACGAGCAGTACTTC
j_call: TRBJ1-1; d_call: NA; v_call: TRBV15; cdr3_aa: CATSRTSQSEAFF; cdr3_nt: TGTGCCACCAGCAGAACGAGTCAGTCTGAAGCTTTCTTT
j_call: TRBJ2-1; d_call: NA; v_call: TRBV19; cdr3_aa: CASSRHNRRQEDEQFF; cdr3_nt: TGTGCCAGTAGCCGACATAACAGGAGGCAAGAGGATGAGCAGTTCTTC
j_call: TRBJ1-2; d_call: NA; v_call: TRBV25-1; cdr3_aa: CASSPTWDYGYTF; cdr3_nt: TGTGCCAGCAGTCCCACGTGGGACTATGGCTACACCTTC
j_call: TRBJ2-3; d_call: NA; v_call: TRBV27; cdr3_aa: CASSRGPDTQYF; cdr3_nt: TGTGCCAGCAGCCGGGGCCCAGATACGCAGTATTTT
j_call: TRBJ2-3; d_call: NA; v_call: TRBV30; cdr3_aa: CAWSRGRTDTQYF; cdr3_nt: TGTGCCTGGTCGCGGGGGCGCACAGATACGCAGTATTTT
j_call: TRBJ1-2; d_call: NA; v_call: TRBV29-1; cdr3_aa: CSTPGTNANYGYTF; cdr3_nt: TGCAGCACCCCCGGGACTAACGCTAACTATGGCTACACCTTC
j_call: TRBJ1-1; d_call: NA; v_call: TRBV7-3; cdr3_aa: CASSPGSGEGTEAFF; cdr3_nt: TGTGCCAGCAGCCCCGGGAGTGGGGAGGGCACTGAAGCTTTCTTT
j_call: TRBJ1-5; d_call: NA; v_call: TRBV7-9; cdr3_aa: CASSSTRGNQPQHF; cdr3_nt: TGTGCCAGCAGCTCCACCAGGGGCAATCAGCCCCAGCATTTT
j_call: TRBJ2-1; d_call: TRBD2; v_call: TRBV6-4; cdr3_aa: CASSDRSGGAYNEQFF; cdr3_nt: TGTGCCAGCAGTGATCGAAGCGGGGGGGCGTACAATGAGCAGTTCTTC
j_call: TRBJ1-1; d_call: NA; v_call: TRBV7-9; cdr3_aa: CASRPDLGTEAFF; cdr3_nt: TGTGCCAGCAGGCCGGACTTGGGGACTGAAGCTTTCTTT
j_call: TRBJ1-1; d_call: TRBD1; v_call: TRBV18; cdr3_aa: CASSPPGQTNSEAFF; cdr3_nt: TGTGCCAGCTCACCGCCGGGACAGACGAACTCTGAAGCTTTCTTT
j_call: TRBJ1-3; d_call: NA; v_call: TRBV4-2; cdr3_aa: CASSQAEVSSGNTIYF; cdr3_nt: TGTGCCAGCAGCCAAGCGGAGGTTAGCTCTGGAAACACCATATATTTT
j_call: TRBJ1-1; d_call: NA; v_call: TRBV10-3; cdr3_aa: CAISDFPGAGGTEAFF; cdr3_nt: TGTGCCATCAGTGATTTCCCGGGGGCGGGAGGCACTGAAGCTTTCTTT
j_call: TRBJ2-7; d_call: TRBD1; v_call: TRBV5-1; cdr3_aa: CASSLVVLSRTTGGEEQYF; cdr3_nt: TGCGCCAGCAGCTTAGTAGTCCTTTCCCGGACGACAGGGGGCGAGGAGCAGTACTTC